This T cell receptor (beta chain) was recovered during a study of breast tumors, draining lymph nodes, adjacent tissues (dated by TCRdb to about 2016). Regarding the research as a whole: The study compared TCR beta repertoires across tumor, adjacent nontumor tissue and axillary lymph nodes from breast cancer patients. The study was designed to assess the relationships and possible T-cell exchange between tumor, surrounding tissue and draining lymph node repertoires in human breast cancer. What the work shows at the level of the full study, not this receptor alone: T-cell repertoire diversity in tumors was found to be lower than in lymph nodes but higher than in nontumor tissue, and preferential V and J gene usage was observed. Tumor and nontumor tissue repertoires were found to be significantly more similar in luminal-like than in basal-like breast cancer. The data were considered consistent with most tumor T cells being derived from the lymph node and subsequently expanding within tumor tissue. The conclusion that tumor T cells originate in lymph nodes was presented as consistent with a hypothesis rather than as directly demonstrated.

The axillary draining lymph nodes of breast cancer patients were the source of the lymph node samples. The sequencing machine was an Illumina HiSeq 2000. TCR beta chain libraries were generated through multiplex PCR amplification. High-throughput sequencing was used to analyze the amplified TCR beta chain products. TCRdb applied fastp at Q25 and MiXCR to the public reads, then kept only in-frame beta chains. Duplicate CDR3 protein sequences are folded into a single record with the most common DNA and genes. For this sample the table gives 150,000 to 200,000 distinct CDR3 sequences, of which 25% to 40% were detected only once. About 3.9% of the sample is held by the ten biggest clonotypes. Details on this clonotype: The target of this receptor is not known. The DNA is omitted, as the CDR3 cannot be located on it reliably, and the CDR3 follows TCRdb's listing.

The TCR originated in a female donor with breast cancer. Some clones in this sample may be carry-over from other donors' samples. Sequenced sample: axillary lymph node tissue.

The CDR3: CTSVPAVHWGGKKYNEQFF. Rearrangement joined TRBV29-1 to TRBJ2-1; the table's TRBD1 call for D was not verified on the DNA. CDR1 is given as SQVTM and CDR2 as ANQGSEA, both from the germline V gene. Taken from cysteine to phenylalanine, the CDR3 has 19 residues.